The rows below give T cell receptor beta chains drawn from one sample of a study of radiation and T cells in renal cell carcinoma. Assay: immunoSEQ multiplex PCR; the TCRdb copy retains only in-frame clones and omits some. Here the sample spans some 16,000 clones, 50% being singletons. The source was tumor tissue, collected from a patient whose treatment included radiotherapy and nephrectomy. The receptor source for this set is an older woman with renal cell carcinoma. Each CDR3 is given with its conserved first and last residue. A D gene is named only where the DNA matches it firmly. Clone size is not always given. Where it is, it says once, few, many or a class for expanded clones.

len,d_gene,abundance,v_gene,j_gene,CDR3aa,CDR3nt
13,TRBD1,NA,TRBV11-1,TRBJ1-1,CASSFDRGPEAFF,TGTGCCAGCAGCTTTGACAGGGGCCCTGAAGCTTTCTTT
13,NA,NA,TRBV6-5,TRBJ2-5,CASTIAVQETQYF,TGTGCCAGCACCATAGCGGTTCAAGAGACCCAGTACTTC
12,NA,few,TRBV28,TRBJ1-2,CASNRRRYGYTF,TGTGCCAGCAATAGGCGCCGCTATGGCTACACCTTC
19,TRBD1,NA,TRBV10-3,TRBJ2-6,CAISDPHRTGGSGANVLTF,TGTGCCATCAGTGACCCTCACAGGACAGGGGGCTCTGGGGCCAACGTCCTGACTTTC
15,NA,few,TRBV9,TRBJ1-2,CASSVSPGGNYGYTF,TGTGCCAGCAGCGTAAGCCCGGGGGGTAACTATGGCTACACCTTC
14,NA,NA,TRBV7-9,TRBJ1-2,CASSPVAVSYGYTF,TGTGCCAGCAGCCCCGTAGCCGTCAGCTATGGCTACACCTTC
11,TRBD1,NA,TRBV13,TRBJ1-1,CASRGQGGAFF,TGTGCCAGCAGAGGACAGGGAGGAGCTTTCTTT
16,TRBD2,NA,TRBV6-5,TRBJ2-1,CASSFTRLAGAGEQFF,TGTGCCAGCAGTTTCACCCGACTAGCGGGAGCGGGTGAGCAGTTCTTC
14,TRBD1,NA,TRBV11-2,TRBJ1-6,CASSSTGGGSPLHF,TGTGCCAGCAGCTCGACAGGGGGCGGTTCACCCCTCCACTTT
15,NA,NA,TRBV6-1,TRBJ1-2,CASSEIVSPSYGYTF,TGTGCCAGCAGTGAAATAGTCAGCCCCAGCTATGGCTACACCTTC
16,TRBD2,NA,TRBV9,TRBJ2-5,CASSLTSGRAPETQYF,TGTGCCAGCAGCCTAACTAGCGGGAGGGCCCCAGAGACCCAGTACTTC
15,NA,NA,TRBV6-5,TRBJ1-2,CASSYRTEPVYGYTF,TGTGCCAGCAGTTACCGGACAGAACCGGTGTATGGCTACACCTTC
15,NA,NA,TRBV9,TRBJ2-2,CASSSGGPNTGELFF,TGTGCCAGCAGCTCGGGGGGCCCGAACACCGGGGAGCTGTTTTTT
13,NA,NA,TRBV5-1,TRBJ1-5,CASRPDRGQPQHF,TGCGCCAGCAGGCCGGATCGGGGCCAGCCCCAGCATTTT
14,NA,NA,TRBV6-7,TRBJ2-7,CASRGQGPFYEQYF,TGTGCCAGCAGAGGGCAGGGTCCCTTCTACGAGCAGTACTTC
17,TRBD2,NA,TRBV6-1,TRBJ2-7,CASSEALGTMGSYEQYF,TGTGCCAGCAGTGAAGCCTTAGGGACTATGGGGTCCTACGAGCAGTACTTC
13,NA,NA,TRBV30,TRBJ1-1,CAWTGGRVAEAFF,TGTGCCTGGACCGGGGGGCGAGTGGCTGAAGCTTTCTTT
14,TRBD2,NA,TRBV4-1,TRBJ2-7,CASSQFLAGREQYF,TGTGCCAGCAGCCAGTTCCTAGCGGGACGCGAGCAGTACTTC
15,NA,NA,TRBV5-1,TRBJ1-1,CASSLLQGRNTEAFF,TGCGCCAGCAGCTTGCTCCAGGGGCGGAACACTGAAGCTTTCTTT
14,TRBD2,NA,TRBV10-3,TRBJ2-1,CAINVGLAFNEQFF,TGTGCCATCAATGTGGGACTAGCCTTCAATGAGCAGTTCTTC
16,TRBD1,many,TRBV7-9,TRBJ1-2,CASSHGQGAENYGYTF,TGCGCCAGCAGCCACGGACAGGGGGCGGAAAACTATGGCTACACCTTC
14,NA,NA,TRBV6-5,TRBJ1-2,CASSPEVPNYGYTF,TGTGCCAGCAGCCCCGAGGTGCCTAACTATGGCTACACCTTC
15,NA,NA,TRBV9,TRBJ2-7,CASSPRGTASYEQYF,TGTGCCAGCAGCCCCCGGGGGACAGCCAGCTACGAGCAGTACTTC
15,NA,NA,TRBV2,TRBJ1-3,CASKDAPEGGNTIYF,TGTGCCAGCAAAGATGCCCCCGAGGGTGGAAACACCATATATTTT
13,NA,many,TRBV28,TRBJ1-1,CASSLRMNTEAFF,TGTGCCAGCAGTCTAAGAATGAACACTGAAGCTTTCTTT
14,NA,once,TRBV10-3,TRBJ2-3,CATQRPASTDTQYF,TGTGCCACCCAGAGGCCAGCTAGCACAGATACGCAGTATTTT
12,NA,NA,TRBV28,TRBJ2-7,CASSSYPYEQYF,TGTGCCAGCAGTTCCTACCCCTACGAGCAGTACTTC
11,NA,NA,TRBV20-1,TRBJ2-3,CSAREVDTQYF,TGCAGTGCTAGAGAGGTGGATACGCAGTATTTT
12,NA,medium-sized,TRBV5-1,TRBJ2-7,CASSLLQDEQYF,TGCGCCAGCAGCTTGTTACAGGACGAGCAGTACTTC
16,TRBD2,NA,TRBV7-2,TRBJ2-5,CASSLGLAGGHETQYF,TGTGCCAGCAGCTTGGGACTGGCGGGGGGGCACGAGACCCAGTACTTC
15,NA,NA,TRBV4-3,TRBJ2-7,CASSQAIGEVDEQYF,TGCGCCAGCAGCCAAGCGATCGGGGAGGTTGACGAGCAGTACTTC
14,NA,NA,TRBV4-3,TRBJ1-1,CASSQELQGTEAFF,TGCGCCAGCAGCCAAGAGTTGCAGGGGACTGAAGCTTTCTTT
13,NA,many,TRBV7-3,TRBJ2-3,CASSSGRTDTQYF,TGTGCCAGCAGCTCTGGGCGGACGGATACGCAGTATTTT
15,TRBD2,NA,TRBV5-6,TRBJ2-1,CASSLRLAGGDEQFF,TGTGCCAGCAGCCTGAGACTAGCGGGAGGGGATGAGCAGTTCTTC
14,NA,NA,TRBV19,TRBJ1-1,CASSMGGSAGKAFF,TGTGCCAGTAGTATGGGGGGGTCGGCAGGGAAAGCTTTCTTT
13,NA,few,TRBV2,TRBJ1-2,CASCPSGGGGYTF,TGTGCCAGTTGCCCCAGCGGTGGCGGAGGCTACACCTTC
14,NA,NA,TRBV2,TRBJ2-2,CASRQDQNTGELFF,TGTGCCAGCAGACAGGACCAGAACACCGGGGAGCTGTTTTTT
14,NA,once,TRBV2,TRBJ1-1,CASSDFGINTEAFF,TGTGCCAGCAGTGACTTTGGGATTAACACTGAAGCTTTCTTT
15,TRBD1,NA,TRBV5-1,TRBJ2-7,CASAPNTGVFYEQYF,TGCGCCAGCGCCCCGAACACAGGGGTTTTCTACGAGCAGTACTTC
15,NA,NA,TRBV9,TRBJ1-1,CASSVGAQGWTEAFF,TGTGCCAGCAGCGTAGGGGCACAGGGTTGGACTGAAGCTTTCTTT
10,NA,NA,TRBV27,TRBJ2-1,CASSFNEQFF,TGTGCCAGCAGTTTCAATGAGCAGTTCTTC
13,TRBD1,NA,TRBV5-4,TRBJ2-2,CASSYRGTGELFF,TGTGCCAGCAGCTACAGGGGGACCGGGGAGCTGTTTTTT
14,NA,NA,TRBV29-1,TRBJ1-2,CSVERGGTNYGYTF,TGCAGCGTTGAGCGGGGCGGAACAAACTATGGCTACACCTTC